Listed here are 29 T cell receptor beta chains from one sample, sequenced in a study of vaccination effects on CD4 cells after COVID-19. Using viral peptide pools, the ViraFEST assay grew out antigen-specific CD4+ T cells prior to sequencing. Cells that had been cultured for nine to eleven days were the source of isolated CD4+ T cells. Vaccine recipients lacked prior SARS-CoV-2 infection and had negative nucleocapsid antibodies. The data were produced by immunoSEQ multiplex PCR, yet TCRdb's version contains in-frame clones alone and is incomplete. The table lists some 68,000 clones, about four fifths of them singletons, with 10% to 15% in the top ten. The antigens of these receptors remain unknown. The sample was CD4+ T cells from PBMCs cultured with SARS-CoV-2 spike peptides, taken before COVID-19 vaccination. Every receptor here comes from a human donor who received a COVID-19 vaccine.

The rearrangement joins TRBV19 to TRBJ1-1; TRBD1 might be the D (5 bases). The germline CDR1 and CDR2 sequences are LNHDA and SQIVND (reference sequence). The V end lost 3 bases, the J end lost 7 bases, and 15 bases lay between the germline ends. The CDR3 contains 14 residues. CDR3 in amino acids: CASSIKSGSGEAFF. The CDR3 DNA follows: TGTGCCAGTAGTATTAAGTCAGGGTCAGGTGAAGCTTTCTTT.

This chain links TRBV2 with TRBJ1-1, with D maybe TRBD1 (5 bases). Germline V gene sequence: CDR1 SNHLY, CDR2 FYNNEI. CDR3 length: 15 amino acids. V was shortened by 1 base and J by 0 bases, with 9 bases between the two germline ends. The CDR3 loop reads CASSEVWGVNTEAFF. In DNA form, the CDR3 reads TGTGCCAGCAGTGAAGTTTGGGGGGTGAACACTGAAGCTTTCTTT. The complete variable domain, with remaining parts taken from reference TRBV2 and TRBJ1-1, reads EPEVTQTPSHQVTQMGQEVILRCVPISNHLYFYWYRQILGQKVEFLVSFYNNEISEKSEIFDDQFSVERPDGSNFTLKIRSTKLEDSAMYFCASSEVWGVNTEAFFGQGTRLTVV.

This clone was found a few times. The CDR3 sequence is CASVDRSGTGELFF. In DNA form, the CDR3 reads TGTGCCAGCGTGGACAGGTCGGGCACCGGGGAGCTGTTTTTT. The V gene is TRBV19, the J gene TRBJ2-2, with 7 bases that match TRBD1. V lost 9 bases, J lost 4 bases, and 8 bases stayed unmatched. Germline V gives CDR1 LNHDA, CDR2 SQIVND (reference sequence). CDR3 length: 14 residues.

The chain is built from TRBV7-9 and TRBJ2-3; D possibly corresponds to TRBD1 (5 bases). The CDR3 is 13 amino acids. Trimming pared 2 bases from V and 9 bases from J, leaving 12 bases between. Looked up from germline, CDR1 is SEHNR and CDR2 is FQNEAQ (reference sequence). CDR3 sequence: CASSLYETVTQYF. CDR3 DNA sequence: TGTGCCAGCAGCTTATACGAGACAGTCACGCAGTATTTT. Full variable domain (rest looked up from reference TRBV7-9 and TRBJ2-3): DTGVSQNPRHKITKRGQNVTFRCDPISEHNRLYWYRQTLGQGPEFLTYFQNEAQLEKSRLLSDRFSAERPKGSFSTLEIQRTEQGDSAMYLCASSLYETVTQYFGPGTRLTVL.

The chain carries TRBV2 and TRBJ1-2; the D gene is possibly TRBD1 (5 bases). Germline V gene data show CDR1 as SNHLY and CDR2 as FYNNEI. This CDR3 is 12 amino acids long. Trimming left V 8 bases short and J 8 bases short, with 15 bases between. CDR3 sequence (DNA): TGTGCCAGCGAAGTAGGGGACTGGGGCTACACCTTC. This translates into CASEVGDWGYTF.

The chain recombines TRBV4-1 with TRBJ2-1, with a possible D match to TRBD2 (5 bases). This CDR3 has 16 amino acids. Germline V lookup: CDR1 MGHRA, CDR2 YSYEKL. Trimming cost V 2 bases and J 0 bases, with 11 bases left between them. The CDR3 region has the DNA TGCGCCAGCAGCCAATCCCCAGCGGTCTCCTACAATGAGCAGTTCTTC. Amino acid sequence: CASSQSPAVSYNEQFF.

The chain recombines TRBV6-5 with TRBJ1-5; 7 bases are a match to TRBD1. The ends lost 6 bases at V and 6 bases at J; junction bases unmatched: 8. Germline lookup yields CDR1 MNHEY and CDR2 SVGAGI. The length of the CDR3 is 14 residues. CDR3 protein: CASREGALGQPQHF. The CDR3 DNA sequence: TGTGCCAGCAGGGAGGGGGCTCTAGGTCAGCCCCAGCATTTT.

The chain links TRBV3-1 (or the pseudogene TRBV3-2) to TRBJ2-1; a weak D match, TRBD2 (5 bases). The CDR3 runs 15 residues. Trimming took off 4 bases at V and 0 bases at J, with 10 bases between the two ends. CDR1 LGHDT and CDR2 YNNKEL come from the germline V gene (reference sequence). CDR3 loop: CASSPRRDSYNEQFF. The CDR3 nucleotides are TGTGCCAGCAGCCCACGACGGGACTCCTACAATGAGCAGTTCTTC.

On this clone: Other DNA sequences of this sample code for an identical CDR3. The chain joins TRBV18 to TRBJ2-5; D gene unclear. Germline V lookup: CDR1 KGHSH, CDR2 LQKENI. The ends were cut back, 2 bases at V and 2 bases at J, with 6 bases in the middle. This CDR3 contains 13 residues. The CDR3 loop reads CASSPTLQETQYF. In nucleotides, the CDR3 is TGTGCCAGCTCACCAACACTACAAGAGACCCAGTACTTC.

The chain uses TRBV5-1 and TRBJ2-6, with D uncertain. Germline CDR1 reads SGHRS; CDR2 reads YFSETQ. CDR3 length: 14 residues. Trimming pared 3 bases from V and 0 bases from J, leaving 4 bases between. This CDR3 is CASSYPSGANVLTF. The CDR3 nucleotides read TGCGCCAGCAGCTATCCCTCTGGGGCCAACGTCCTGACTTTC.

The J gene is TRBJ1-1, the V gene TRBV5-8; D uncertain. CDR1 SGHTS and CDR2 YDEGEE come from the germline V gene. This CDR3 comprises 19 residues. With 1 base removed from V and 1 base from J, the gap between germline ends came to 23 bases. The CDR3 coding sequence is TGTGCCAGCAGCTTGATGATTCAATTGAGTTCGGGTACGAACACTGAAGCTTTCTTT. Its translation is CASSLMIQLSSGTNTEAFF.

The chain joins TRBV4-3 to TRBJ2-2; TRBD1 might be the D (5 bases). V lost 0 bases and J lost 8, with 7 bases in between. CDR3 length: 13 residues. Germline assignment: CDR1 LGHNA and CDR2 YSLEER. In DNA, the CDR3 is TGCGCCAGCAGCCAAGAGGGGCCTGGGGAGCTGTTTTTT. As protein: CASSQEGPGELFF.

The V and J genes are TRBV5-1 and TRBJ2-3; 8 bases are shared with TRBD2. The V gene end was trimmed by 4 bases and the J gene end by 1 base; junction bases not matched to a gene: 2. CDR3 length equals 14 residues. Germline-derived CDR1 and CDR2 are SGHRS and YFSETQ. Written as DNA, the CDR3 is TGCGCCAGCAGCCTTAGCGGGGGCACAGATACGCAGTATTTT. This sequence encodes CASSLSGGTDTQYF.

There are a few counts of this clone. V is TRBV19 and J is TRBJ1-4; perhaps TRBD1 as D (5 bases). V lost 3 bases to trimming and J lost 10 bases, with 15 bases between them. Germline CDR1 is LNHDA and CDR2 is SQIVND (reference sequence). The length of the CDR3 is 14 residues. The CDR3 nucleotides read TGTGCCAGTAGTATGAGGGGCCCCGAGGGAAAACTGTTTTTT. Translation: CASSMRGPEGKLFF.

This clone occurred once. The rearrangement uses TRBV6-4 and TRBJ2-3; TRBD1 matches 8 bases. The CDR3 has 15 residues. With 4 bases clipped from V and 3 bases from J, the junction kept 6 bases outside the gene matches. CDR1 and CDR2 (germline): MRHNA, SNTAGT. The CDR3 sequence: CASSADRVGTDTQYF. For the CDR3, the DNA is TGTGCCAGCAGTGCGGACAGGGTGGGAACAGATACGCAGTATTTT.

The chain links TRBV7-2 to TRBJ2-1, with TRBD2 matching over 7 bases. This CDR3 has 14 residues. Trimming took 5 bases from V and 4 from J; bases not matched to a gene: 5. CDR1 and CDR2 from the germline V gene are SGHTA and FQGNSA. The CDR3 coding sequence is TGTGCCAGCAGCGCCCGGCGGGGGTACAATGAGCAGTTCTTC. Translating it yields CASSARRGYNEQFF.

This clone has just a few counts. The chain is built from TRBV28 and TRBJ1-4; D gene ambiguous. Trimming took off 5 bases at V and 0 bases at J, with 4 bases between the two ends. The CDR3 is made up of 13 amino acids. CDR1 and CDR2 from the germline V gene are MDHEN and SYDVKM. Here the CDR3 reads CASSRATNEKLFF. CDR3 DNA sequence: TGTGCCAGCAGTCGGGCAACTAATGAAAAACTGTTTTTT.

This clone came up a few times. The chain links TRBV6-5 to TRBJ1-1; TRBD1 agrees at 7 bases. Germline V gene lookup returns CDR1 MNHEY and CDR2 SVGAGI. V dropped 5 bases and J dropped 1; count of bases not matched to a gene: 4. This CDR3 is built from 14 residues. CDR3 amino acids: CASSRTGGNTEAFF. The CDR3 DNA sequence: TGTGCCAGCAGTCGGACAGGTGGGAACACTGAAGCTTTCTTT.

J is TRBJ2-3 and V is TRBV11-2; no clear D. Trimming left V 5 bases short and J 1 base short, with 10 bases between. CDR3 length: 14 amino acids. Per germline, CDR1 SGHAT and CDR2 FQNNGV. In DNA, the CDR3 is TGTGCCAGCAGCCGCGTCGGACGCACAGATACGCAGTATTTT. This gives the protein CASSRVGRTDTQYF. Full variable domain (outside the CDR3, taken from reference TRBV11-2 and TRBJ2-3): EAGVAQSPRYKIIEKRQSVAFWCNPISGHATLYWYQQILGQGPKLLIQFQNNGVVDDSQLPKDRFSAERLKGVDSTLKIQPAKLEDSAVYLCASSRVGRTDTQYFGPGTRLTVL.

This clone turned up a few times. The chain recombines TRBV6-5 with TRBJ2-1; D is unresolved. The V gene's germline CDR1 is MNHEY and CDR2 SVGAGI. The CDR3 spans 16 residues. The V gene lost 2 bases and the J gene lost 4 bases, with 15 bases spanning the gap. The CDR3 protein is CASSYGRLAPYNEQFF. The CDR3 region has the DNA TGTGCCAGCAGTTACGGCCGGTTAGCCCCATACAATGAGCAGTTCTTC.

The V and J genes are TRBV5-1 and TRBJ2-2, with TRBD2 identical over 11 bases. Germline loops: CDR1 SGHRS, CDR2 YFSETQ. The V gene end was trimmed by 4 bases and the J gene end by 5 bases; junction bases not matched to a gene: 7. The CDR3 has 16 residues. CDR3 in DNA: TGCGCCAGCAGCCCGCCGGGACTAGCGGTAACCGGGGAGCTGTTTTTT. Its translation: CASSPPGLAVTGELFF.

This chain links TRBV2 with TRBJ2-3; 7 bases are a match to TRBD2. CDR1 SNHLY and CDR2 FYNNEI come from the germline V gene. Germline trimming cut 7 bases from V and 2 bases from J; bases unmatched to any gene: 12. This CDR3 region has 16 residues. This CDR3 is CASTREAGPLTDTQYF. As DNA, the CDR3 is TGTGCCAGCACACGGGAGGCAGGGCCCCTCACAGATACGCAGTATTTT.

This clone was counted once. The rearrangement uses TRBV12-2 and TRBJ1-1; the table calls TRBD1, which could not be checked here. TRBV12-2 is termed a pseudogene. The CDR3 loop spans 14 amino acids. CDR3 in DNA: TGTGCAAGTCATCGGGACAGGGTAATCGCGAAAGCTTTCTTT. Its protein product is CASHRDRVIAKAFF.

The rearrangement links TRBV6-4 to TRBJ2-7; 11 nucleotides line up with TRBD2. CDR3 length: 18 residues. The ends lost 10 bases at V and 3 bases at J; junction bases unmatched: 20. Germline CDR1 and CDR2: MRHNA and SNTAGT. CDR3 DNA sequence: TGTGCCACCACTCAGAATCCTATAGCGGGGGGGCAAGGCTACGAGCAGTACGTC. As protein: CATTQNPIAGGQGYEQYV.

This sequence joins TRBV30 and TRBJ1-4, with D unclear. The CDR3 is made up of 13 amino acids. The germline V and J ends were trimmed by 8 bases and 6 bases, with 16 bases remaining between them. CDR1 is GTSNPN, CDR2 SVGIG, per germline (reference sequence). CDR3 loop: CAAGVGWDEKLFF. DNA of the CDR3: TGTGCCGCGGGCGTCGGGTGGGATGAAAAACTGTTTTTT.

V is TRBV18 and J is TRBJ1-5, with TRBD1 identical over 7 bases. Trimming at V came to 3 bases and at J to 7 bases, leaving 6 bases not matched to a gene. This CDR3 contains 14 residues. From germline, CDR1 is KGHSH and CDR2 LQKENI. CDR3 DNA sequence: TGTGCCAGCTCACCCACAGGGGCCCAGCAGCCCCAGCATTTT. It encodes CASSPTGAQQPQHF.

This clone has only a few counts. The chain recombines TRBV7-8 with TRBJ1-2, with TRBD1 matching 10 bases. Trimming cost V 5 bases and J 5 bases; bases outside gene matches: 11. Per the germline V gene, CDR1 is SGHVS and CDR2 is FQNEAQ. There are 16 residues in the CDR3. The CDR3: CASSTDRGSSFYGYTF. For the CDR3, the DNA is TGTGCCAGCAGCACGGACAGGGGGAGCTCGTTTTATGGCTACACCTTC.

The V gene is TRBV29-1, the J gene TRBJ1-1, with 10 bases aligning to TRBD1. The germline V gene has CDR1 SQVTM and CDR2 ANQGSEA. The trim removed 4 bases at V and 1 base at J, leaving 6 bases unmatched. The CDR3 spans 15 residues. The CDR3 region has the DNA TGCAGCGTTGGGGACAGGGGTCAACGGAACACTGAAGCTTTCTTT. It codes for CSVGDRGQRNTEAFF. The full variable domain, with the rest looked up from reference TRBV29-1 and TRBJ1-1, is SAVISQKPSRDICQRGTSLTIQCQVDSQVTMMFWYRQQPGQSLTLIATANQGSEATYESGFVIDKFPISRPNLTFSTLTVSNMSPEDSSIYLCSVGDRGQRNTEAFFGQGTRLTVV.

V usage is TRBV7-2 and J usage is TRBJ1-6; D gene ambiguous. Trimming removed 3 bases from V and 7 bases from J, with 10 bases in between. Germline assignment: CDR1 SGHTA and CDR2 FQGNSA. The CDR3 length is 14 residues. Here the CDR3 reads CASSLGGYNSPLHF. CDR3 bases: TGTGCCAGCAGCTTGGGCGGCTACAATTCACCCCTCCACTTT.